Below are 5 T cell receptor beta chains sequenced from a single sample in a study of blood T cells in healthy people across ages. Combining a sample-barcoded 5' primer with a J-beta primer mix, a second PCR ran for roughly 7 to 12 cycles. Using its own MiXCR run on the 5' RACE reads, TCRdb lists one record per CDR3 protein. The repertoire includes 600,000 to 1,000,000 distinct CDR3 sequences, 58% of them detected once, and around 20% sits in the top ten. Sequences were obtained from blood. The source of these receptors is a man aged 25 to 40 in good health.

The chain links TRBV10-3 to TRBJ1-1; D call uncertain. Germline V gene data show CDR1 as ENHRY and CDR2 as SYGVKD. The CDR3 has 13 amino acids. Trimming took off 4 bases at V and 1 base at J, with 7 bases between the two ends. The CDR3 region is CAISGGTNTEAFF. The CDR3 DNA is TGTGCCATCAGTGGAGGAACGAACACTGAAGCTTTCTTT.

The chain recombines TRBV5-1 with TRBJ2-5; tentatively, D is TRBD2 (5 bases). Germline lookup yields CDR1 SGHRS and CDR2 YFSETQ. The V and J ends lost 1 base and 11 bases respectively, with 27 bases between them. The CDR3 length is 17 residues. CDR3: CASSLYRELGVYNEQYF. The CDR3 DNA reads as TGCGCCAGCAGCTTGTATCGGGAACTAGGAGTCTACAATGAGCAGTACTTC.

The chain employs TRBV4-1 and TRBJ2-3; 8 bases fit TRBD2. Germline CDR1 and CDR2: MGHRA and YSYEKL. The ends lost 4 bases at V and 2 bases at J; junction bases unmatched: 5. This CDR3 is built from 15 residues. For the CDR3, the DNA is TGCGCCAGCAGCCCGCGGGGGGCTATCACAGATACGCAGTATTTT. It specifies CASSPRGAITDTQYF.

The CDR3 DNA is TGTGCCAGCAATTCAGGGGCTTGGGAGCAGTTCTTC. Translation gives CASNSGAWEQFF. The J gene is TRBJ2-1, the V gene TRBV28; weak D call: TRBD1 (6 bases). The CDR3 consists of 12 residues. Germline V CDR1 and CDR2: MDHEN, SYDVKM. Between the trimmed V and J ends, which lost 7 bases and 10 bases, there was a span of 14 bases.

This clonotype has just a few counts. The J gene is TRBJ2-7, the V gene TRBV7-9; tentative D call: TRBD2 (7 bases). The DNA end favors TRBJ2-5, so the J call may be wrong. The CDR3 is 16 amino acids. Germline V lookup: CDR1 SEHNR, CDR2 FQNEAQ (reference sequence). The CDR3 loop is CASSSLGGAHSETQYF. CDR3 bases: TGTGCCAGCAGCTCCCTGGGGGGGGCGCATTCAGAGACCCAGTACTTC.